Sequencing of this TCR beta chain was carried out in a study of siplizumab effects on memory and regulatory T cells. The length of the CDR3 is 14 residues. Germline V gene data show CDR1 as SGHKS and CDR2 as YYEKEE (reference sequence). The ends lost 4 bases at V and 7 bases at J; junction bases unmatched: 3. Note on this clone: What it recognizes is unknown.

Overall study findings and caveats: Mappable alloreactive CD4+ clones were on average about 62% Treg-derived with siplizumab, about 29% in controls.

Generated by immunoSEQ multiplex PCR, the TCRdb table keeps only in-frame clones and is missing some. The sample holds about 100,000 clones, roughly 91% seen once. This chain uses TRBV5-5 with TRBJ2-1, with 12 bases lining up with TRBD2. Sequencing used non-Treg CD4+ T cells sorted from blood. The origin of this receptor is a human donor in good health. CDR3 sequence (DNA): TGTGCCAGCAGCGTGACTAGCGGGAGAAATGAGCAGTTCTTC. This codes for CASSVTSGRNEQFF.